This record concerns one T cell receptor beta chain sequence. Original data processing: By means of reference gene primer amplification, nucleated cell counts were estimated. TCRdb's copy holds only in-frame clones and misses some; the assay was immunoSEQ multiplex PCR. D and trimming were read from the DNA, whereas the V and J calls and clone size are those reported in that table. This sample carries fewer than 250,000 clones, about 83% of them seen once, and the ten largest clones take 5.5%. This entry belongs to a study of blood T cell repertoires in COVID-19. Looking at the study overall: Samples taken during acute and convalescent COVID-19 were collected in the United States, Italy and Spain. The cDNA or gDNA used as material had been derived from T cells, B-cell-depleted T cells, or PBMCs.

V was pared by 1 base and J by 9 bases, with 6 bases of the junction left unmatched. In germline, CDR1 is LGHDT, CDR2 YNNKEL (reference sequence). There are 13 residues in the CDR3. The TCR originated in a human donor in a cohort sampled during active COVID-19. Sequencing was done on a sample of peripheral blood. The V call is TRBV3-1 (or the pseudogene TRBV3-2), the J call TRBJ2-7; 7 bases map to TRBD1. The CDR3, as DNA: TGTGCCAGCAGCCAAGTTAGGGGGCAAGGGCAGTACTTC. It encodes CASSQVRGQGQYF.